Sequencing of this T cell receptor beta chain was carried out in a study of control samples from healthy donors and cancer patients. The repertoire was sequenced with immunoSEQ multiplex PCR; TCRdb's copy has only in-frame clones and lacks some. Among 70,000 or so clones listed, about nine tenths were seen once. V lost 5 bases to trimming and J lost 7 bases, with 24 bases between them. Germline V gene lookup returns CDR1 MRHNA and CDR2 SNTAGT. This CDR3 has 17 amino acids. Sequenced: PBMCs. The chain recombines TRBV6-4 with TRBJ2-1; D ambiguous. The TCR comes from a man in his 60s with lung cancer. The CDR3 region has the DNA TGTGCCAGCAGTTCGGCGCACGGAGAGTACGGGTCGAATGAGCAGTTCTTC. This encodes CASSSAHGEYGSNEQFF.